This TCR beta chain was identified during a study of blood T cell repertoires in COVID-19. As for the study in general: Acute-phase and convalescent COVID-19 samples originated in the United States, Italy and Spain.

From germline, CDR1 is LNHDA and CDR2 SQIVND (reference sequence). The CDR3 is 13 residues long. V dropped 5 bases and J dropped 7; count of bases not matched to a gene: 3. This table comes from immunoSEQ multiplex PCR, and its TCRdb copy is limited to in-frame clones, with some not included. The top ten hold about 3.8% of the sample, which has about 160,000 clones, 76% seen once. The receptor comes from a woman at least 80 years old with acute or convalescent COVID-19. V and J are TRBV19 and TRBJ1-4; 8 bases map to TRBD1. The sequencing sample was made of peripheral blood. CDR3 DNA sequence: TGTGCCAGTAGTCGGCAGGGGGCTGAAAAACTGTTTTTT. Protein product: CASSRQGAEKLFF.